This passage covers 28 T cell receptor beta chains from one sample sequenced in a study of T-cell reconstitution after alpha-beta-depleted transplantation in children. A library of TCRbeta sequences, prepared with unique molecular identifiers, was generated. TCRdb used MiXCR to reprocess the PCR reads, holding one entry per CDR3 protein. Among some 830,000 distinct CDR3 sequences, 16% were seen once, and the ten largest hold around 4.5%. The sequences come from PBMCs, mostly from graft donor cells, collected 360 days after TCRalphabeta/CD19-depleted stem cell transplant. The source is a male patient aged 10 to 17 who had a stem cell transplant for acute lymphoblastic leukemia, so the T cells may come from the graft donor.

This clonotype was detected only a few times. The CDR3 DNA is TGCAGTGCTTGTAGCGGGAGGCTCCACTACGAGCAGTACTTC. Its protein product is CSACSGRLHYEQYF. The chain joins TRBV20-1 to TRBJ2-7; 10 nucleotides align to TRBD2. The V segment lost 5 bases and the J segment 3 bases; nucleotides outside the gene matches: 7. CDR1 is DFQATT and CDR2 is SNEGSKA in the germline V gene (reference sequence). The CDR3 contains 14 residues.

The chain combines TRBV6-2 or TRBV6-3 with TRBJ2-1; D not resolved. Germline CDR1 reads MNHEY; CDR2 reads SVGEGT. This CDR3 comprises 13 residues. Trimming pared 2 bases from V and 6 bases from J, leaving 8 bases between. The CDR3 bases are TGTGCCAGCAGTTACATTCCTAGCAATGAGCAGTTCTTC. It is translated as CASSYIPSNEQFF.

The chain carries TRBV7-7 and TRBJ2-1; tentative D call: TRBD2 (5 bases). CDR1 is SSHAT, CDR2 FNYEAQ, per germline (reference sequence). V was trimmed by 4 bases and J by 3 bases, leaving 16 bases between them. The CDR3 has 16 residues. The CDR3 DNA is TGTGCCAGCAGCTCCGGAGATGGCGGGTACTACAATGAGCAGTTCTTC. Protein sequence: CASSSGDGGYYNEQFF.

The table lists this clonotype with a few counts. The chain joins TRBV12-3 or TRBV12-4 to TRBJ2-3; TRBD2 agrees at 14 bases. V shed 4 bases and J 0 bases; nucleotides not matched to a gene: 6. The CDR3 length is 18 residues. The CDR3 DNA reads as TGTGCCAGCAGTTCCGGGACTAGCGGGAGCCCTAGCACAGATACGCAGTATTTT. Protein: CASSSGTSGSPSTDTQYF.

The rearrangement links TRBV6-2 or TRBV6-3 to TRBJ2-4, with D perhaps being TRBD1 or TRBD2 (6 bases each). Germline V gene data show CDR1 as MNHEY and CDR2 as SVGEGT. CDR3 length: 12 residues. V dropped 11 bases and J dropped 3 bases, with 11 bases sitting between them. The CDR3 DNA is TGTGCCGCGGGACACCGCAAAAACATTCAGTACTTC. As protein: CAAGHRKNIQYF.

There are many counts of this clonotype. V is TRBV29-1 and J is TRBJ2-1; 12 nucleotides match TRBD2. V lost 4 bases and J lost 7; bases outside the gene matches: 5. The CDR3 runs to 14 residues. CDR1 and CDR2 from the germline V gene are SQVTM and ANQGSEA. The CDR3: CSVAASGRANEQFF. As DNA, the CDR3 is TGCAGCGTTGCGGCTAGCGGGAGGGCAAATGAGCAGTTCTTC.

Only one count was recorded for this clonotype. CDR3 nucleotides: TGTGCCAGCAGCTTAGTCCGCCTTGGCGGGAGGGCAGGGGCCTACAATGAGCAGTTCTTC. Translated: CASSLVRLGGRAGAYNEQFF. This chain connects TRBV11-1 to TRBJ2-1, with 9 bases matching TRBD2. V shed 1 base and J 2 bases; nucleotides not matched to a gene: 15. This CDR3 is built from 20 residues. Germline CDR1 and CDR2: SGHAT and FQDESV (reference sequence).

J is TRBJ2-5 and V is TRBV6-1; 10 nucleotides match TRBD1. CDR1 is MNHNS and CDR2 is SASEGT in the germline V gene. Germline trimming cut 4 bases from V and 4 bases from J; bases unmatched to any gene: 6. This CDR3 has 15 residues. The DNA of the CDR3 is TGTGCCAGCAGTGTGGGGACAGGGGCTCGAGAGACCCAGTACTTC. Translation: CASSVGTGARETQYF.

The genes are TRBV19 and TRBJ2-7; maybe TRBD2 (5 bases). Trimming left V 5 bases short and J 6 bases short, with 14 bases between. The CDR3 has 13 amino acids. From germline, CDR1 is LNHDA and CDR2 SQIVND (reference sequence). The CDR3 region has the DNA TGTGCCAGTAGTCTACAACGGGGTGGCGAGCAGTACTTC. It translates to CASSLQRGGEQYF.

This clonotype came up a few times. This chain links TRBV7-6 with TRBJ2-3, with a possible D match to TRBD1 (5 bases). The CDR3 sequence is 17 residues long. V gave up 3 bases and J gave up 0 bases, with 16 bases separating them. Germline V gene lookup returns CDR1 SGHVS and CDR2 FNYEAQ. As DNA, the CDR3 is TGTGCCAGCAGCTTGGACACCGTAATTACTAGCACAGATACGCAGTATTTT. Translated, it gives CASSLDTVITSTDTQYF.

The V gene is TRBV29-1, the J gene TRBJ2-7; 8 nucleotides match TRBD1. V trimming: 6 bases; J trimming: 4 bases; junction bases outside the gene matches: 11. In germline, CDR1 is SQVTM, CDR2 ANQGSEA. This CDR3 is built from 14 residues. The CDR3 region has the DNA TGCAGCGTGCTCACAGGGGGAAACTGGTACGAGCAGTACTTC. Translating gives CSVLTGGNWYEQYF.

The chain couples TRBV12-3 or TRBV12-4 to TRBJ1-3, with D unresolved. This CDR3 contains 13 residues. Trimming took off 5 bases at V and 0 bases at J, with 5 bases between the two ends. The CDR3, as DNA: TGTGCCAGCAGTACTAACTCTGGAAACACCATATATTTT. Protein product: CASSTNSGNTIYF.

V usage is TRBV20-1 and J usage is TRBJ2-5; D is perhaps TRBD2 (5 bases). CDR3 length: 12 amino acids. Deletions cut 6 bases from V and 5 bases from J, with 13 bases between. The V gene's germline CDR1 is DFQATT and CDR2 SNEGSKA (reference sequence). The CDR3 DNA reads as TGCAGTGCGGACGACTATGGGGAGACCCAGTACTTC. It encodes CSADDYGETQYF.

The rearrangement joins TRBV6-5 to TRBJ2-3; 8 nucleotides match TRBD1. The CDR3 runs to 16 residues. From germline, CDR1 is MNHEY and CDR2 SVGAGI. Germline trimming cut 4 bases from V and 2 bases from J; bases unmatched to any gene: 8. This chain's CDR3 is CASSSPGQDATDTQYF. DNA for the CDR3: TGTGCCAGCAGTTCCCCGGGACAGGACGCCACAGATACGCAGTATTTT.

The chain uses TRBV5-5 and TRBJ2-1, with 7 nucleotides matching TRBD1. Losses at the gene ends were 7 bases for V and 6 bases for J; bases not matched to a gene: 13. The CDR3 loop spans 15 amino acids. The V gene's germline CDR1 is SGHKS and CDR2 YYEKEE (reference sequence). CDR3 sequence reads: CASGLQGRTTNEQFF. As DNA, the CDR3 is TGTGCCAGCGGGTTACAGGGGAGAACTACCAATGAGCAGTTCTTC. Complete variable domain (other parts from reference TRBV5-5 and TRBJ2-1): DAGVTQSPTHLIKTRGQQVTLRCSPISGHKSVSWYQQVLGQGPQFIFQYYEKEERGRGNFPDRFSARQFPNYSSELNVNALLLGDSALYLCASGLQGRTTNEQFFGPGTRLTVL.

This clonotype was seen a few times. The CDR3, as DNA: TGTGCCAGCAGCTTGCGGCGCGGGAGAGGGTACAATGAGCAGTTCTTC. Protein product: CASSLRRGRGYNEQFF. The chain combines TRBV7-8 with TRBJ2-1, with 7 bases matching TRBD2. There are 16 residues in the CDR3. J lost 4 bases, V lost 3 bases, and 9 bases had no gene match. Germline loops: CDR1 SGHVS, CDR2 FQNEAQ. The full variable domain, its missing parts supplied by reference TRBV7-8 and TRBJ2-1, is GAGVSQSPRYKVAKRGQDVALRCDPISGHVSLFWYQQALGQGPEFLTYFQNEAQLDKSGLPSDRFFAERPEGSVSTLKIQRTQQEDSAVYLCASSLRRGRGYNEQFFGPGTRLTVL.

The chain employs TRBV3-1 and TRBJ1-1; unclear D gene. This CDR3 contains 14 residues. Germline CDR1 LGHDT, CDR2 YNNKEL (reference sequence). V was cut by 1 base and J by 3 bases, with 9 bases left in between. CDR3 loop: CASSQVPWDTEAFF. The CDR3 DNA follows: TGTGCCAGCAGCCAAGTTCCTTGGGACACTGAAGCTTTCTTT.

This clonotype was seen more than once but under ten times. CDR3 amino acids: CASSLTVGLAGGGTDTQYF. The DNA of the CDR3 is TGTGCCAGCAGCCTTACGGTGGGGCTAGCGGGAGGGGGGACAGATACGCAGTATTTT. This chain links TRBV27 with TRBJ2-3; 12 positions match TRBD2. V shed 6 bases and J 3 bases; nucleotides not matched to a gene: 16. Germline-derived CDR1 and CDR2 are MNHEY and SMNVEV (reference sequence). This CDR3 is 19 amino acids long.

Ten or more counts support this clonotype. The chain couples TRBV5-1 to TRBJ2-2, with 7 positions matching TRBD1. The CDR3 loop spans 16 amino acids. V was pared by 4 bases and J by 6 bases, with 12 bases of the junction left unmatched. Germline V gene data show CDR1 as SGHRS and CDR2 as YFSETQ. In nucleotides, the CDR3 is TGCGCCAGCAGCCCGGACAGGAACTGGGGCTCCGGGGAGCTGTTTTTT. Its protein is CASSPDRNWGSGELFF.

This chain connects TRBV20-1 to TRBJ2-7; tentatively, D is TRBD2 (6 bases). V lost 3 bases to trimming and J lost 3 bases, with 18 bases between them. Germline CDR1 DFQATT, CDR2 SNEGSKA (reference sequence). The CDR3 sequence is 15 residues long. CDR3 in DNA: TGCAGTGCTAGGGGACCCGGGAGTACTCGCTACGAGCAGTACTTC. This codes for CSARGPGSTRYEQYF.

This clonotype was counted only a few times. The chain combines TRBV11-2 with TRBJ1-2; a weak D match, TRBD1 (6 bases). CDR1 SGHAT and CDR2 FQNNGV come from the germline V gene. The V end was cut by 5 bases, the J end by 4 bases, with 17 bases between. The CDR3 extends over 15 amino acids. The CDR3 nucleotides are TGTGCCAGCAGCCTACCACAGGGCACCGGCTATGGCTACACCTTC. Translating it yields CASSLPQGTGYGYTF.

This clonotype was recorded a few times. CDR3 nucleotide sequence: TGTGCCAGCAGTGAATGGACTAGCGGGACCTTCGAGCAGTACTTC. It specifies CASSEWTSGTFEQYF. The chain combines TRBV2 with TRBJ2-7; 12 nucleotides align to TRBD2. CDR1 is SNHLY, CDR2 FYNNEI, per germline. V lost 2 bases to trimming and J lost 6 bases; unmatched junction nucleotides: 5. This CDR3 comprises 15 residues. The variable domain in full, completed from reference TRBV2 and TRBJ2-7, reads EPEVTQTPSHQVTQMGQEVILRCVPISNHLYFYWYRQILGQKVEFLVSFYNNEISEKSEIFDDQFSVERPDGSNFTLKIRSTKLEDSAMYFCASSEWTSGTFEQYFGPGTRLTVT.

This clonotype was seen a few times. The chain has TRBV24-1 and TRBJ2-1; possible D gene TRBD2, 5 bases. V shed 6 bases and J shed 7 bases, with 15 bases lying between them. Germline V lookup: CDR1 KGHDR, CDR2 SFDVKD. The CDR3 has 14 residues. CDR3 residues: CATSNSVKRNEQFF. In nucleotides, the CDR3 is TGTGCCACCAGTAATAGCGTTAAGAGGAATGAGCAGTTCTTC.

Ten or more counts support this clonotype. The V gene is TRBV5-1, the J gene TRBJ1-3; perhaps TRBD1 as D (5 bases). The germline gives CDR1 SGHRS, CDR2 YFSETQ. Between the trimmed V and J ends, which lost 0 bases and 4 bases, there was a span of 14 bases. The CDR3 has 16 residues. The CDR3 here is CASSLGPSGTGNTIYF. The CDR3 DNA follows: TGCGCCAGCAGCTTGGGGCCCTCAGGGACCGGAAACACCATATATTTT.

V gene TRBV4-1 combines with J gene TRBJ2-7, with TRBD1 identical over 9 bases. CDR3 length: 14 amino acids. With 1 base clipped from V and 6 bases from J, the junction kept 4 bases outside the gene matches. CDR1 and CDR2 from the germline V gene are MGHRA and YSYEKL. CDR3 bases: TGCGCCAGCAGCCAAGGACAGGGGGTTTCCGAGCAGTACTTC. Amino acid sequence: CASSQGQGVSEQYF.

V gene TRBV12-3 or TRBV12-4 combines with J gene TRBJ2-7, with TRBD2 identical over 9 bases. The CDR3 covers 15 residues. V shed 7 bases and J 3 bases; nucleotides not matched to a gene: 10. CDR3 protein: CASTKLAGQHYEQYF. The CDR3 region has the DNA TGTGCCAGCACTAAGCTAGCGGGGCAGCACTACGAGCAGTACTTC.

This sequence joins TRBV21-1 and TRBJ1-4; TRBD1 reflects the table's D call only, with no check against the DNA. TRBV21-1 corresponds to a pseudogene. The CDR3 contains 16 residues. CDR3 sequence: CASRMTGLATNEKLFF. In DNA form, the CDR3 reads TGTGCCAGCAGGATGACAGGGCTTGCAACTAATGAAAAACTGTTTTTT.

This clonotype was seen more than once but under ten times. This chain links TRBV9 with TRBJ2-3; 8 bases are a match to TRBD1. V trimming: 4 bases; J trimming: 2 bases; junction bases outside the gene matches: 6. The CDR3 length is 15 residues. Germline V gives CDR1 SGDLS, CDR2 YYNGEE. In DNA, the CDR3 is TGTGCCAGCAGCTTCATGACAGGGGTCACAGATACGCAGTATTTT. This translates into CASSFMTGVTDTQYF.